The present T cell receptor beta chain was sequenced within a study of persistence of HIV-infected CD4 T cells. An overlapping HIV-1 Gag peptide pool stimulated these cells at approximately 1 ug/peptide/mL. CD40L/CD69 double-negative CD45RO-high memory CD4+ T cells were collected. These HIV-1-infected adults initiated suppressive ART in chronic infection. The immunoSEQ assay was version 4, run in survey mode. TCRdb's table, derived via immunoSEQ multiplex PCR, lists solely in-frame clones and lacks some. Of 36,000 or so clones in the sample, roughly four fifths were seen once. About this clone itself: Its antigen is unidentified.

The clonotype comes from an adult with HIV. The donor label of this sample is uncertain. The specimen comprised cultured CD4+ T cells from PBMCs, sampled from a patient who received antiretroviral therapy.

CDR3 residues: CASGSGNFGTLSGNTIYF. In DNA form, the CDR3 reads TGTGCTAGTGGTTCGGGTAATTTCGGGACCCTCTCTGGAAACACCATATATTTT. The chain combines TRBV12-5 with TRBJ1-3; TRBD1 is a possible D gene (5 bases). The V end lost 4 bases, the J end lost 0 bases, and 19 bases lay between the germline ends. CDR1 and CDR2 (germline): LGHNT, FRNRAP. The CDR3 loop spans 18 amino acids.